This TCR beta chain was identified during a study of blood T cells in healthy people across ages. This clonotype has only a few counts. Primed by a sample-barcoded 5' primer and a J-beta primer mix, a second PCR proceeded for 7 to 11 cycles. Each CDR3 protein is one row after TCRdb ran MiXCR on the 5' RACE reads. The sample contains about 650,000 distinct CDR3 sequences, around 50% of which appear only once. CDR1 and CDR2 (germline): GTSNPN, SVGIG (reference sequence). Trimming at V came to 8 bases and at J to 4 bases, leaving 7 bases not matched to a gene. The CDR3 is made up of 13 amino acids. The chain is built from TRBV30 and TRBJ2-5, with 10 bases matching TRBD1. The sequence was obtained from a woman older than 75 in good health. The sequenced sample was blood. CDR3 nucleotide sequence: TGTGCCGGACTAGGACAGGGGGTAGAGACCCAGTACTTC. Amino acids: CAGLGQGVETQYF.